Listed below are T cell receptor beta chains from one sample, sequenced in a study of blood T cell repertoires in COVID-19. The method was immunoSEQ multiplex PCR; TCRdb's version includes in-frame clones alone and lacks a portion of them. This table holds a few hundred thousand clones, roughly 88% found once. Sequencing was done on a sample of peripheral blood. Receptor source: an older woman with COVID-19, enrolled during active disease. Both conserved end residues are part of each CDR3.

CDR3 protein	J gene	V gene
CASSLAGTGTNFGYTF	TRBJ1-2	TRBV7-6
CASSLPPQFSQYF	TRBJ2-5	TRBV7-2
CASSRSGSYHEQFF	TRBJ2-1	TRBV6-2/TRBV6-3
CASTVDFGSEKLFF	TRBJ1-4	TRBV7-2
CAWSVQGDEQYF	TRBJ2-7	TRBV30
CASSLEGTGVHEQYF	TRBJ2-7	TRBV7-9
CASSPTGTGGFNQPQHF	TRBJ1-5	TRBV19
CASSLVKMGQSEKLFF	TRBJ1-4	TRBV5-4
CASSGPDFCRAKNIQYF	TRBJ2-4	TRBV21-1
CASARTSGVQETQYF	TRBJ2-5	TRBV3-1/TRBV3-2
CASSEYRSEKLFF	TRBJ1-4	TRBV6-1
CAISGSMTGDTEAFF	TRBJ1-1	TRBV10-3
CASSQDLRERWRNEQFF	TRBJ2-1	TRBV4-3
CASSVGGWSYEQYF	TRBJ2-7	TRBV9
CASGRLAGNVEQYF	TRBJ2-7	TRBV7-3
CASSFGTVYGYTF	TRBJ1-2	TRBV28
CASNKRGSGGAGELFF	TRBJ2-2	TRBV19
CSVELMTGVGGYTF	TRBJ1-2	TRBV29-1
CAISGLAAQITGELFF	TRBJ2-2	TRBV10-3
CASSQDWRSTDTQYF	TRBJ2-3	TRBV4-2
CAWSGNFGVNTEAFF	TRBJ1-1	TRBV30
CASSPATPGQGNYGYTF	TRBJ1-2	TRBV18
CASSPVRKGEQYF	TRBJ2-7	TRBV14
CASSQDRGYEQYF	TRBJ2-7	TRBV4-3
CASSPGMNTEAFF	TRBJ1-1	TRBV25-1
CASSLAGVSNQPQHF	TRBJ1-5	TRBV5-1
CASIGGRSYNEQFF	TRBJ2-1	TRBV18